This T cell receptor (beta chain) was found in a study of identical twins. In germline, CDR1 is SGHRS, CDR2 YFSETQ. This CDR3 region has 13 residues. Trimming took 7 bases from V and 5 from J, leaving 13 bases between them. A few counts support this clonotype. Its antigen is undetermined. Each CDR3 protein gets one entry after TCRdb re-called the 5' RACE reads with MiXCR. The table shows roughly 480,000 distinct CDR3 sequences, with approximately 25% occurring only once. Study-wide findings and caveats: The study found excess low generation probability among twin-shared out-of-frame alpha sequences. Invariant populations such as MAIT and iNKT cells could partly muddle zero-insertion analyses.

The sample was also linked to a second study, of T cells expressing NK-cell markers. This second study says: Sorted CD3+CD56+NKG2C+, CD3+CD56+NKG2C- and CD3+CD56-NKG2C+ T cells supplied TCR beta repertoires. For 5 to 7 donors, the dominant NKG2C+ clonotypes made up roughly 1.0-7.0% of their CD8+ T cells.

Sequencing was done on a sample of CD4+ T cells sorted from blood. This TCR came from a woman between 18 and 29 years old in good health. This chain joins TRBV5-1 and TRBJ1-5, with a tentative D call TRBD1 (5 bases). CDR3 DNA sequence: TGCGCCAGCCGCAAAGGGGCCGATCAGCCCCAGCATTTT. Amino acids: CASRKGADQPQHF.